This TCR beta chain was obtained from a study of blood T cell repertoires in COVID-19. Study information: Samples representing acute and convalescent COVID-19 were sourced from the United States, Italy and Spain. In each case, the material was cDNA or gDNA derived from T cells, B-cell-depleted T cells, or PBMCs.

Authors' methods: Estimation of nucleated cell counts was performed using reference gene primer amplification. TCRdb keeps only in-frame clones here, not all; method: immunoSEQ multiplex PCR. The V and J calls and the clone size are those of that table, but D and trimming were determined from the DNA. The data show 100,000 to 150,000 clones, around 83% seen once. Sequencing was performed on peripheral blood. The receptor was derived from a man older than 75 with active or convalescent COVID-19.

This CDR3 is CASSDRAGRGYTF. For the CDR3, the DNA is TGTGCCAGCAGCGACAGGGCAGGGAGGGGCTACACCTTC. This rearrangement joins TRBV2 to TRBJ1-2; TRBD1 matches 7 bases. The J segment lost 8 bases and the V segment lost 6 bases, leaving 9 bases of the junction unmatched. Germline loops: CDR1 SNHLY, CDR2 FYNNEI. The CDR3 is made up of 13 amino acids. Full variable domain (missing parts from reference TRBV2 and TRBJ1-2): EPEVTQTPSHQVTQMGQEVILRCVPISNHLYFYWYRQILGQKVEFLVSFYNNEISEKSEIFDDQFSVERPDGSNFTLKIRSTKLEDSAMYFCASSDRAGRGYTFGSGTRLTVV.